This T cell receptor beta chain emerged from a study of response to subunit inactivated influenza vaccine (dated by TCRdb to between 2018 and 2020). Some background on the complete study: Deep quantitative T cell receptor repertoire profiling was used in the study to track responses to a trivalent subunit inactivated influenza vaccine. What the study reported, not specific to this receptor: The authors suggested that each seasonal influenza vaccination may recruit only a limited number of new T cells.

The protocol used for the library was RT-PCR. Sequencing used an Illumina HiSeq 2500. Clones were called with MiXCR by TCRdb after fastp trimmed the public reads at Q25, and only in-frame beta chains were retained. A single entry per CDR3 protein holds the most common genes and DNA from its merged rows. Here the sample has 290,000 or so distinct CDR3 sequences; approximately 21% occur a single time. Of the sample, over 9% is held by the ten largest clones. V is pared back by 3 bases and J by 1 base, with 10 bases lying between the germline termini. CDR1 and CDR2, per the germline V gene (reference sequence), are LNHDA and SQIVND. The CDR3 runs 14 amino acids, cysteine and phenylalanine included. Just CDR3 DNA is preserved here, 42 bases in frame from base 1. On this clonotype: Its specific antigen is unknown. The sample holds no much larger clone one base away, and base qualities are not on file.

Here the chain combines TRBV19 and TRBJ2-7, and possibly TRBD1, on 5 matching bases. The source is a man between 50 and 69 years old who received an inactivated influenza vaccine. Donor details come from another sample of the same person, matched by shared clones. The specimen was PBMCs from blood, collected 21 months after vaccination. The DNA is TGTGCCAGTAGTATTAGACAGCAATCCTACGAGCAGTACTTC. Its protein product is CASSIRQQSYEQYF. Here the CDR3 is joined to the reference TRBV19 and TRBJ2-7 genes, and the full variable domain is: DGGITQSPKYLFRKEGQNVTLSCEQNLNHDAMYWYRQDPGQGLRLIYYSQIVNDFQKGDIAEGYSVSREKKESFPLTVTSAQKNPTAFYLCASSIRQQSYEQYFGPGTRLTVT.